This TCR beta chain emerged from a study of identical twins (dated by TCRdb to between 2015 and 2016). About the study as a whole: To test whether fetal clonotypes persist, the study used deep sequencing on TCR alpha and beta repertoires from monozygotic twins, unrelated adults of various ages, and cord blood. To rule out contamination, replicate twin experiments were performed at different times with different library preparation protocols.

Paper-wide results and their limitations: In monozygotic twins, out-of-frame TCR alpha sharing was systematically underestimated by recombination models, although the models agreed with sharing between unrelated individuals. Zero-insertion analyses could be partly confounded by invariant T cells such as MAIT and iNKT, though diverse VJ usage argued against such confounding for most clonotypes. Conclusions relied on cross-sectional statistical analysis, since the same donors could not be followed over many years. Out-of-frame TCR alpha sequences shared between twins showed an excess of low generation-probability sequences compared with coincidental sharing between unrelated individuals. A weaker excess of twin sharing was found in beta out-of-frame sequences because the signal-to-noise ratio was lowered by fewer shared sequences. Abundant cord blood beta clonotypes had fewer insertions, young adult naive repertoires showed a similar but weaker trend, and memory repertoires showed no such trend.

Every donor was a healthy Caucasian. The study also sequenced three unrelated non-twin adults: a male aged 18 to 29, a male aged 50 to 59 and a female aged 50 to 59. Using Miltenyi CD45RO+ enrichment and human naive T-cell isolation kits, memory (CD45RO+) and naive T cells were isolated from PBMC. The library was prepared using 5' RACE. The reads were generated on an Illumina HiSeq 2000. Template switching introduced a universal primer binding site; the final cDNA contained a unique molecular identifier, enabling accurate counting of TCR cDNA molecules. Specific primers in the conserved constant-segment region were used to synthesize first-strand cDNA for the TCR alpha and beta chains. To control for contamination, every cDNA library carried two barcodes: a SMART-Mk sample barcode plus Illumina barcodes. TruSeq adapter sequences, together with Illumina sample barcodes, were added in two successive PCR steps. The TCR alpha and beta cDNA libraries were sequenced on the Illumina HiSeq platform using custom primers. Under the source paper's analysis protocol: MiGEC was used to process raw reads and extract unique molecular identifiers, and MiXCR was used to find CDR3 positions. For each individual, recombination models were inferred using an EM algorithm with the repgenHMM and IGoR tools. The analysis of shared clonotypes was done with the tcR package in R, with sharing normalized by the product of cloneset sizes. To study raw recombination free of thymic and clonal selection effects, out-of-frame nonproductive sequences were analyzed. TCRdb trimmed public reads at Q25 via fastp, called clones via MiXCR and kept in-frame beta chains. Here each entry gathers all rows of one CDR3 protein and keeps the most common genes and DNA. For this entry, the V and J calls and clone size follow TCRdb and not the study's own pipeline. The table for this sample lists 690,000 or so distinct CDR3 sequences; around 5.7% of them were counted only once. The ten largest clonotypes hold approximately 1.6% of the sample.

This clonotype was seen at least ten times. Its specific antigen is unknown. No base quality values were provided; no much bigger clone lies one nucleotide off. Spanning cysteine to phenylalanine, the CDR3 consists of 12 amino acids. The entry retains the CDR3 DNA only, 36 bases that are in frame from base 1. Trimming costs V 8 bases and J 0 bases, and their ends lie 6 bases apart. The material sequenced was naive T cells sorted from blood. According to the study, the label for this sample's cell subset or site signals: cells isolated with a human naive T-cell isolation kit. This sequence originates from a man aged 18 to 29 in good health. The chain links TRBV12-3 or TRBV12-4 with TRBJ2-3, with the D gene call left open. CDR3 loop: CASHRSTDTQYF. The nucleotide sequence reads TGTGCCAGCCACAGAAGCACAGATACGCAGTATTTT.